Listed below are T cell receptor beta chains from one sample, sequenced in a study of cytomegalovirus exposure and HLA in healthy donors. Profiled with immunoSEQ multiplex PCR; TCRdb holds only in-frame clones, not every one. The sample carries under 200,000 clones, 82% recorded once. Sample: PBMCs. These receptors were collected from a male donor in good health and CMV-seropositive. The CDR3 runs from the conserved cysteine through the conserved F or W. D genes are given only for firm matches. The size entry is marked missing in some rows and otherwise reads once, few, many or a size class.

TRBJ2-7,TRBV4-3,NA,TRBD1,CASSQKDRGHSYEQYF,TGCGCCAGCAGCCAAAAAGACAGGGGCCACTCCTACGAGCAGTACTTC
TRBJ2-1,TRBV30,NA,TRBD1,CALTTGQGSYNEQFF,TGTGCCCTAACCACGGGACAGGGCTCCTACAATGAGCAGTTCTTC
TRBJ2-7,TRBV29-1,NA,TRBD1,CGGRDRDYEQYF,TGCGGCGGCCGGGACAGGGATTACGAGCAGTACTTC
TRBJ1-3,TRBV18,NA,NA,CASSPTGSGNTIYF,TGTGCCAGCTCACCGACAGGTTCCGGAAACACCATATATTTT
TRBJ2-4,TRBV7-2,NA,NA,CASTQRAKNIQYF,TGTGCCAGCACCCAGAGGGCGAAAAACATTCAGTACTTC
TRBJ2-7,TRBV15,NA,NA,CATSRDPGSYEQYF,TGTGCCACCAGCAGAGATCCAGGCTCCTACGAGCAGTACTTC
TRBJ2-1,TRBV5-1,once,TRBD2,CASSFSPAGLANEQFF,TGCGCCAGCAGTTTCTCTCCAGCGGGATTGGCCAATGAGCAGTTCTTC
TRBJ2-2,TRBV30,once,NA,CAWTRANTGELFF,TGTGCCTGGACCAGGGCAAACACCGGGGAGCTGTTTTTT
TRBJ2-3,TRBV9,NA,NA,CASSVVPGSEYTQYF,TGTGCCAGCAGCGTAGTACCGGGGTCTGAATATACGCAGTATTTT
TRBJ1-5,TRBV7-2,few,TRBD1,CASSSRGQAYNQPQHF,TGTGCCAGCAGCTCAAGGGGACAGGCCTACAATCAGCCCCAGCATTTT
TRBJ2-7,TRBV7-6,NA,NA,CASSSVDYEQYF,TGTGCCAGCAGCTCAGTTGACTACGAGCAGTACTTC
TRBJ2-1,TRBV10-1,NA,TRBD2,CASNSGLATEQFF,TGCGCCAGCAACTCGGGACTAGCGACTGAGCAGTTCTTC
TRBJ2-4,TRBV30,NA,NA,CAWTVLAKNSQYF,TGTGCCTGGACTGTACTAGCCAAAAACAGTCAGTACTTC
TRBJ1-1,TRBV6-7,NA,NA,CASSREVHLRNTEAFF,TGTGCCAGCAGCCGCGAGGTACATCTTCGGAACACTGAAGCTTTCTTT
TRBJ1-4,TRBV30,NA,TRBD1,CAWSVYRGVNEKLFF,TGTGCCTGGAGTGTCTACAGGGGGGTTAATGAAAAACTGTTTTTT
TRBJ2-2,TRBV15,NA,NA,CATSRPSDTGELFF,TGTGCCACCAGCAGACCATCGGACACCGGGGAGCTGTTTTTT
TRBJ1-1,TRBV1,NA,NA,CTSSQVRGGSVGNTEAFF,TGCACCAGCAGCCAAGTGCGTGGCGGGAGTGTTGGGAACACTGAAGCTTTCTTT
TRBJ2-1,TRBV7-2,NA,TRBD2,CASSLAGGLVEQFF,TGTGCCAGCAGCTTAGCGGGAGGGCTTGTTGAGCAGTTCTTC
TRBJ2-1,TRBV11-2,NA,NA,CASSQRALGLNYNEQFF,TGTGCCAGCAGCCAAAGGGCGTTGGGGCTAAACTACAATGAGCAGTTCTTC
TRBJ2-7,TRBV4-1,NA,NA,CASRYRDSSYEQYF,TGCGCCAGCAGGTACCGGGACTCCTCCTACGAGCAGTACTTC